Following are 22 T cell receptor beta chains from one sample sequenced in a study of blood T cell repertoires in COVID-19. The table came from immunoSEQ multiplex PCR; TCRdb's copy has only in-frame clones and leaves some out. Of roughly 330,000 clones listed, around 83% were seen once; the top ten hold 1% to 1.5%. Sequencing used peripheral blood. The receptors come from a woman aged 50 to 60 with acute or convalescent COVID-19.

The chain employs TRBV5-8 and TRBJ2-1, with D possibly being TRBD1 (6 bases). The CDR3 covers 13 residues. V was clipped by 5 bases and J by 7 bases, with 13 bases between them. CDR1 SGHTS and CDR2 YDEGEE come from the germline V gene. CDR3 residues: CASRRRQENEQFF. Written as DNA, the CDR3 is TGTGCCAGCAGGAGGAGACAGGAGAATGAGCAGTTCTTC.

The V gene is TRBV18, the J gene TRBJ2-3, with 7 bases that match TRBD1. The CDR3 totals 14 residues. V lost 2 bases, J lost 6 bases, and 5 bases stayed unmatched. Germline V CDR1 and CDR2: KGHSH, LQKENI. This CDR3 reads CASSPFRGKDTQYF. The CDR3 DNA reads TGTGCCAGCTCACCATTCAGGGGGAAGGATACGCAGTATTTT.

This rearrangement joins TRBV10-3 to TRBJ1-1; D remains ambiguous. Germline V lookup: CDR1 ENHRY, CDR2 SYGVKD. CDR3 size: 15 residues. V lost 3 bases and J 1 base, leaving 12 bases between the germline ends. CDR3 DNA sequence: TGTGCCATCAGTGAATCGGGTGGATGGAACACTGAAGCTTTCTTT. It yields the protein CAISESGGWNTEAFF.

This chain uses TRBV30 with TRBJ1-3; D remains ambiguous. Germline V gene data show CDR1 as GTSNPN and CDR2 as SVGIG (reference sequence). There are 11 residues in the CDR3. V was clipped by 3 bases and J by 6 bases, with 6 bases between them. The CDR3 region is CAWSPSNTIYF. CDR3 nucleotide sequence: TGTGCCTGGAGCCCCTCAAACACCATATATTTT.

The chain employs TRBV5-1 and TRBJ2-2; a weak D match, TRBD1 (6 bases). With 5 bases removed from V and 0 bases from J, the gap between germline ends came to 8 bases. The germline V gene has CDR1 SGHRS and CDR2 YFSETQ. CDR3 length equals 14 residues. The CDR3 loop is CASSKGANTGELFF. The CDR3 DNA is TGCGCCAGCAGTAAGGGGGCGAACACCGGGGAGCTGTTTTTT.

The chain is built from TRBV30 and TRBJ1-1, with D tentatively TRBD1 (6 bases). The CDR3 has 11 residues. Germline CDR1 is GTSNPN and CDR2 is SVGIG (reference sequence). Trimming took 5 bases from V and 6 from J, leaving 10 bases between them. The CDR3 DNA reads as TGTGCCTGGCAGGGGTTGGCTGAAGCTTTCTTT. This translates into CAWQGLAEAFF.

The V and J genes are TRBV7-2 and TRBJ1-2; D is uncertain. CDR1 is SGHTA, CDR2 FQGNSA, per germline. The V end lost 7 bases, the J end lost 4 bases, and 10 bases lay between the germline ends. CDR3 length: 12 amino acids. The CDR3 reads CASTLDRYGYTF. CDR3 in DNA: TGTGCCAGCACACTAGACCGCTATGGCTACACCTTC.

The chain couples TRBV29-1 to TRBJ1-2, with 7 bases lining up with TRBD1. Germline values: CDR1 SQVTM, CDR2 ANQGSEA. Trimming at V came to 4 bases and at J to 0 bases, leaving 2 bases not matched to a gene. This CDR3 comprises 13 residues. Here the CDR3 DNA reads TGCAGCGTTGGGGGGACAGCTAACTATGGCTACACCTTC. Translation gives CSVGGTANYGYTF.

This sequence joins TRBV23-1 and TRBJ2-7; 13 nucleotides line up with TRBD2. TRBV23-1 is filed as an ORF, its function uncertain. This CDR3 contains 21 residues. Trimming removed 2 bases from V and 1 base from J; junction bases left unmatched: 17. The CDR3 spells CASSQRDRSGLAGVRSYEQYF. As DNA, the CDR3 is TGCGCCAGCAGTCAACGGGACAGATCCGGACTAGCGGGAGTAAGGTCCTACGAGCAGTACTTC.

V is TRBV11-1 and J is TRBJ2-1, with 7 positions matching TRBD2. This CDR3 has 15 amino acids. V dropped 4 bases and J dropped 4; count of bases not matched to a gene: 7. Germline assignment: CDR1 SGHAT and CDR2 FQDESV (reference sequence). CDR3 region: CASSSRAGKYNEQFF. Written as DNA, the CDR3 is TGTGCCAGCAGCTCAAGAGCGGGAAAATACAATGAGCAGTTCTTC.

The chain's CDR3 is CASSSRVTPAYEQYV. Written as DNA, the CDR3 is TGTGCCAGCAGCTCCAGGGTAACTCCAGCCTACGAGCAGTACGTC. The chain links TRBV7-8 to TRBJ2-7; D possibly corresponds to TRBD1 (5 bases). Trimming stripped 4 bases from V and 2 bases from J, with 15 bases between. CDR1 is SGHVS and CDR2 is FQNEAQ in the germline V gene. The CDR3 loop spans 15 amino acids.

V is TRBV5-1 and J is TRBJ1-1, with 8 bases aligning to TRBD1. Germline V gene lookup returns CDR1 SGHRS and CDR2 YFSETQ. With 7 bases clipped from V and 1 base from J, the junction kept 3 bases outside the gene matches. The CDR3 is made up of 13 amino acids. The CDR3: CASSRGQNTEAFF. The CDR3 coding sequence is TGCGCCAGCTCCAGGGGGCAGAACACTGAAGCTTTCTTT.

This clone was picked up one time. V and J are TRBV10-3 and TRBJ1-1, with 7 positions matching TRBD1. The CDR3 consists of 13 residues. V lost 3 bases and J lost 5; bases outside the gene matches: 3. Germline values: CDR1 ENHRY, CDR2 SYGVKD. CDR3 sequence: CAISEGGWTEAFF. In nucleotides, the CDR3 is TGTGCCATCAGTGAAGGGGGCTGGACTGAAGCTTTCTTT.

The chain links TRBV7-6 to TRBJ1-1; weak D call: TRBD1 (6 bases). Germline V gives CDR1 SGHVS, CDR2 FNYEAQ. The CDR3 runs to 15 residues. V lost 3 bases and J lost 4, with 15 bases in between. CDR3 sequence: CASSLEVGGPTEAFF. The CDR3 bases are TGTGCCAGCAGCTTGGAGGTGGGGGGGCCCACTGAAGCTTTCTTT.

This clone has only a few counts. V usage is TRBV27 and J usage is TRBJ1-6, with D perhaps TRBD1 (6 bases). The CDR3 has 16 amino acids. Germline CDR1 MNHEY, CDR2 SMNVEV (reference sequence). Between the trimmed V and J ends, which lost 3 bases and 7 bases, there was a span of 16 bases. CDR3 in amino acids: CASSFRQGSRNSPLHF. CDR3 in DNA: TGTGCCAGCAGTTTTAGGCAGGGGAGTCGCAATTCACCCCTCCACTTT.

The chain has TRBV5-6 and TRBJ2-5; D remains unclear. The CDR3 totals 13 residues. Trimming cost V 0 bases and J 2 bases, with 5 bases left between them. Germline-derived CDR1 and CDR2 are SGHDT and YYEEEE. The CDR3 bases are TGTGCCAGCAGCTTGGTGGCTCAAGAGACCCAGTACTTC. Encoded protein: CASSLVAQETQYF. Complete variable domain (other parts from reference TRBV5-6 and TRBJ2-5): DAGVTQSPTHLIKTRGQQVTLRCSPKSGHDTVSWYQQALGQGPQFIFQYYEEEERQRGNFPDRFSGHQFPNYSSELNVNALLLGDSALYLCASSLVAQETQYFGPGTRLLVL.

This clone showed up just once. The chain combines TRBV5-1 with TRBJ2-1; 11 bases map to TRBD2. Germline CDR1 SGHRS, CDR2 YFSETQ. J was trimmed by 7 bases and V by 0 bases; bases with no gene match: 3. This CDR3 region has 15 residues. The CDR3, as DNA: TGCGCCAGCAGCTTGGTACTAGCGGGGGATAATGAGCAGTTCTTC. Translated, it gives CASSLVLAGDNEQFF.

The chain couples TRBV3-1 (or the pseudogene TRBV3-2) to TRBJ2-5; 11 nucleotides align to TRBD2. Trimming cost V 1 base and J 4 bases; bases outside gene matches: 2. Germline V CDR1 and CDR2: LGHDT, YNNKEL (reference sequence). There are 15 residues in the CDR3. CDR3 region: CASSQVAGGRETQYF. The CDR3 coding sequence is TGTGCCAGCAGCCAAGTAGCGGGGGGGCGAGAGACCCAGTACTTC.

The V and J genes are TRBV29-1 and TRBJ1-1, with no clear D. This CDR3 spans 14 amino acids. Per germline, CDR1 SQVTM and CDR2 ANQGSEA. Trimming stripped 7 bases from V and 0 bases from J, with 15 bases between. The CDR3 sequence is CSERSRTMNTEAFF. The DNA of the CDR3 is TGCAGCGAGAGGTCCAGAACGATGAACACTGAAGCTTTCTTT.

This clone was observed once. The chain couples TRBV5-1 to TRBJ2-6; D unresolved. CDR3 length: 14 residues. Trimming took off 2 bases at V and 4 bases at J, with 7 bases between the two ends. Germline assignment: CDR1 SGHRS and CDR2 YFSETQ. The CDR3 protein is CASSFTVGANVLTF. CDR3 DNA: TGCGCCAGCAGCTTTACGGTGGGGGCCAACGTCCTGACTTTC.

CDR3 region: CASSRGRYRNIQYF. CDR3 in DNA: TGTGCCAGCAGCAGAGGGCGTTATAGGAACATTCAGTACTTC. The genes are TRBV21-1 and TRBJ2-4; no check of the table's D call, TRBD2, against the DNA was made. TRBV21-1 is a recognized pseudogene. CDR3 size: 14 residues.

This clone has just a few counts. The V call is TRBV6-2 or TRBV6-3, the J call TRBJ2-7; 11 bases match TRBD1. Losses at the gene ends were 2 bases for V and 6 bases for J; bases not matched to a gene: 6. CDR1 is MNHEY and CDR2 is SVGEGT in the germline V gene. The CDR3 sequence is 15 residues long. For the CDR3, the DNA is TGTGCCAGCAGTTACCCCCGGGACAGGGGGGGCGAGCAGTACTTC. Translated: CASSYPRDRGGEQYF.